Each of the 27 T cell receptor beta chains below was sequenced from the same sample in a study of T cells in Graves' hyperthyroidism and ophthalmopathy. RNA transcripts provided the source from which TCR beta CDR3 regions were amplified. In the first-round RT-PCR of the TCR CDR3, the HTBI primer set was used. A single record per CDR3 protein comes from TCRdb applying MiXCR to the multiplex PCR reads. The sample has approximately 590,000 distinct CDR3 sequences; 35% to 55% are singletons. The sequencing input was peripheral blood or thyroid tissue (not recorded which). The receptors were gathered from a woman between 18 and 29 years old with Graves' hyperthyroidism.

CDR3: CASSEDRANTEAFF. CDR3 DNA: TGTGCCAGCAGCGAAGACAGGGCCAACACTGAAGCTTTCTTT. The gene calls are TRBV11-1 and TRBJ1-1; 7 bases fit TRBD1. The germline V gene has CDR1 SGHAT and CDR2 FQDESV (reference sequence). The CDR3 runs to 14 residues. Losses at the gene ends were 5 bases for V and 2 bases for J; bases not matched to a gene: 5.

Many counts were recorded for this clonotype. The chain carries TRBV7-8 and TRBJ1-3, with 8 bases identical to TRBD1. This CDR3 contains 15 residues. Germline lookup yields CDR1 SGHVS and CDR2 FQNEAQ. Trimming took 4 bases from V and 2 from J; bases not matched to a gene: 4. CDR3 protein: CASSSQGATGNTIYF. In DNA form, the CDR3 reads TGTGCCAGCAGCTCGCAGGGGGCAACTGGAAACACCATATATTTT.

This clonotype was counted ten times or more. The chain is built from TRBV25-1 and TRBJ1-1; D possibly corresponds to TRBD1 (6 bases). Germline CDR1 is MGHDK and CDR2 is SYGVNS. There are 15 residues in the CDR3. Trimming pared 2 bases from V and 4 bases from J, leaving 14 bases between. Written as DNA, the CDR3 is TGTGCCAGCAGTGAAAGGGGGGAATGGAGCACTGAAGCTTTCTTT. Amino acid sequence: CASSERGEWSTEAFF.

CDR3 protein: CASSPILGEFPGNTIYF. CDR3 sequence (DNA): TGTGCCAGCAGCCCGATACTCGGAGAATTTCCTGGAAACACCATATATTTT. The gene calls are TRBV7-9 and TRBJ1-3; D ambiguous. V lost 5 bases, J lost 2 bases, and 19 bases lay in between. This CDR3 spans 17 amino acids. Germline V gives CDR1 SEHNR, CDR2 FQNEAQ (reference sequence).

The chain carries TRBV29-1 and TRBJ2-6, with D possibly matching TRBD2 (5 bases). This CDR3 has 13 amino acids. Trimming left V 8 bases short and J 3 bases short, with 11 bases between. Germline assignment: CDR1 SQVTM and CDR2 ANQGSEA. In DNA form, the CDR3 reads TGCAGCTTAACGGGATTTGGGGCCAACGTCCTGACTTTC. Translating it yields CSLTGFGANVLTF.

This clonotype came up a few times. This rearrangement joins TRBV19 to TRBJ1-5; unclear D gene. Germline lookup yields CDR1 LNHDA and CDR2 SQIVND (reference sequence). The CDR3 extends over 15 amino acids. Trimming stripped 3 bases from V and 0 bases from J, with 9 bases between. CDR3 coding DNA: TGTGCCAGTAGTATCTTGGGTCCTAGCAATCAGCCCCAGCATTTT. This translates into CASSILGPSNQPQHF. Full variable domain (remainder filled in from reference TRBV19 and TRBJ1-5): DGGITQSPKYLFRKEGQNVTLSCEQNLNHDAMYWYRQDPGQGLRLIYYSQIVNDFQKGDIAEGYSVSREKKESFPLTVTSAQKNPTAFYLCASSILGPSNQPQHFGDGTRLSIL.

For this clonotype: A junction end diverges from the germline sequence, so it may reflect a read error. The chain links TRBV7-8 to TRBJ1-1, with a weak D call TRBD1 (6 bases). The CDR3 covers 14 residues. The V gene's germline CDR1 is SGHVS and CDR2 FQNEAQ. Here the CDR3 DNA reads TGTGCCAGCAGCCCGGGGGGGGCCGACACTGAAGCTTCCTTT. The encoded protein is CASSPGGADTEASF.

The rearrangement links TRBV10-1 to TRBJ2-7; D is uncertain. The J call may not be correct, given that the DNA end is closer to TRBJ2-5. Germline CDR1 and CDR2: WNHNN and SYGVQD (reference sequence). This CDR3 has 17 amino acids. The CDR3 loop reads CASSEGRTAMILETQYF. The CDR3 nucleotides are TGCGCCAGCAGTGAGGGCAGGACCGCGATGATTCTGGAGACCCAGTACTTC.

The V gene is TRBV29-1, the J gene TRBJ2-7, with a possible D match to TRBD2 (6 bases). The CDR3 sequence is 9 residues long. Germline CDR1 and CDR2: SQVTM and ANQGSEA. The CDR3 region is CSVEVTGVV. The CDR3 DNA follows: TGCAGCGTTGAAGTGACGGGAGTGGTC.

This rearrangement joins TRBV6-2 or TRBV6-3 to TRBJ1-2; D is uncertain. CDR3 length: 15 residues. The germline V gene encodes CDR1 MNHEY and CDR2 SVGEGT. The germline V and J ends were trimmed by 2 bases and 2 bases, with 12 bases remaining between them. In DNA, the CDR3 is TGTGCCAGCAGTTACGCCGAAGAATTGAACTATGGCTACACCTTC. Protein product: CASSYAEELNYGYTF.

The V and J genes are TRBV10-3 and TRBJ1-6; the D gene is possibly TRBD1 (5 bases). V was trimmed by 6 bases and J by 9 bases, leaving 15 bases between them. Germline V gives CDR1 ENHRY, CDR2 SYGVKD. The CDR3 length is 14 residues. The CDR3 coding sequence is TGTGCCATCAGCACAGGTGTAAGTGGTTCACCCCTCCACTTT. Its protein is CAISTGVSGSPLHF.

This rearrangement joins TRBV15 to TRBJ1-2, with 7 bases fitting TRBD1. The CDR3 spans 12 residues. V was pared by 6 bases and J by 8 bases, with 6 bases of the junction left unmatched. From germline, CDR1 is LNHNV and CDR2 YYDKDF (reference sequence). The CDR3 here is CATSSTGAGYTF. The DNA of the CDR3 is TGTGCCACCAGTAGCACAGGGGCCGGCTACACCTTC.

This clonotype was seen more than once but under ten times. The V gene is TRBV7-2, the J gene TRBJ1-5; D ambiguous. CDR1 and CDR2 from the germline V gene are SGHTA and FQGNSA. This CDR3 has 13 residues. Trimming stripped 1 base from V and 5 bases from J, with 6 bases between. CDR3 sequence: CASSLVSDQPQHF. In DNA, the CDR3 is TGTGCCAGCAGCTTAGTTAGTGATCAGCCCCAGCATTTT.

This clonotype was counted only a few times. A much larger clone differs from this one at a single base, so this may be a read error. CDR3 residues: CASSFGQGVGYTF. The DNA for the CDR3 is TGTGCCAGCAGCTTCGGACAGGGGGTTGGCTACACCTTC. The rearrangement joins TRBV2 to TRBJ1-2, with 10 bases matching TRBD1. Germline V gives CDR1 SNHLY, CDR2 FYNNEI. Unmatched junction bases numbered 5, after V lost 6 bases and J lost 7 bases. The CDR3 extends over 13 amino acids.

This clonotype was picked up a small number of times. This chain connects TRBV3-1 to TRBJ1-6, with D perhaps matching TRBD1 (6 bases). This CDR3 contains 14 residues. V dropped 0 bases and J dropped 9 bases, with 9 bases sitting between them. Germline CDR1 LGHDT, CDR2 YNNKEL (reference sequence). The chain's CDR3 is CASSQDLTGSPLHF. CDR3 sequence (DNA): TGTGCCAGCAGCCAAGATTTGACAGGTTCACCCCTCCACTTT. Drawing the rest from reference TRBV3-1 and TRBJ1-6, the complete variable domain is DTAVSQTPKYLVTQMGNDKSIKCEQNLGHDTMYWYKQDSKKFLKIMFSYNNKELIINETVPNRFSPKSPDKAHLNLHINSLELGDSAVYFCASSQDLTGSPLHFGNGTRLTVT.

This CDR3 is CAIKAGTGPNSPLHF. The CDR3 DNA reads as TGTGCCATCAAGGCTGGGACAGGGCCCAATTCACCCCTCCACTTT. The J gene is TRBJ1-6, the V gene TRBV10-3; TRBD1 agrees at 9 bases. CDR1 and CDR2 from the germline V gene are ENHRY and SYGVKD. The CDR3 is 15 residues long. V was pared by 7 bases and J by 7 bases, with 8 bases of the junction left unmatched.

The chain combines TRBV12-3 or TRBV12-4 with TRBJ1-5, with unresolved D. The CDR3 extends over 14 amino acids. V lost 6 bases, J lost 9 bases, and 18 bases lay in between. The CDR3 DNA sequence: TGTGCCAGCAGCGACATACATCCAGGAGGGCCCCAGCATTTT. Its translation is CASSDIHPGGPQHF.

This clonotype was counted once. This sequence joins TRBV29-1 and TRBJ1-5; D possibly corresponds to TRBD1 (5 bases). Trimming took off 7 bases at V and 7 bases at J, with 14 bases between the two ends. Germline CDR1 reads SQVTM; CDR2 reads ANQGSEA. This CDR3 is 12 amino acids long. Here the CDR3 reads CSAGGSEQPQHF. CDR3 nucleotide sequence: TGCAGCGCCGGGGGGTCAGAGCAGCCCCAGCATTTT.

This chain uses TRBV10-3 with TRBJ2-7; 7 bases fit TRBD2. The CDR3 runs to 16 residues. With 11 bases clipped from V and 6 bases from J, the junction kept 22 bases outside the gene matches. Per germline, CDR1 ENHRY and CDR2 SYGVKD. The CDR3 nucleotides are TGTGCCTCTAACGGGAGGAAGGGTTTGAATCGGTGCGAGCAGTACTTC. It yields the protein CASNGRKGLNRCEQYF.

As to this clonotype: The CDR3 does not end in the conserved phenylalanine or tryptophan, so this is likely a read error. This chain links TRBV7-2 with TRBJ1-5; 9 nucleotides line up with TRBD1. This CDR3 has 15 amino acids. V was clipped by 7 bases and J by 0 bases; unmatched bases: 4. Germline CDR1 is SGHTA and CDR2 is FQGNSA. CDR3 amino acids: CASTGQGYSNQPQHL. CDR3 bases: TGTGCCAGCACCGGACAGGGGTATAGCAATCAGCCCCAGCATCTT.

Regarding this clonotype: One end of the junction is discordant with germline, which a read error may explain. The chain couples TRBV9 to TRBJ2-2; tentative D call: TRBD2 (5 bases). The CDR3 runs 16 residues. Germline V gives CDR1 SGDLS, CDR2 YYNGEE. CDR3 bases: TGTGCCAGCAGCCAGCCTAGGACTTCCCTCACCGGGGAGCTGGTTTTT. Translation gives CASSQPRTSLTGELVF.

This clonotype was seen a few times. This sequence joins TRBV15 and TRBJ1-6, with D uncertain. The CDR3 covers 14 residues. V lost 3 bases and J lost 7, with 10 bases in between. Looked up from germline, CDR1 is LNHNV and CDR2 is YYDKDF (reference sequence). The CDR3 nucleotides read TGTGCCACCAGCAGCTTGGGAGGGAATTCACCCCTCCACTTT. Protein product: CATSSLGGNSPLHF.

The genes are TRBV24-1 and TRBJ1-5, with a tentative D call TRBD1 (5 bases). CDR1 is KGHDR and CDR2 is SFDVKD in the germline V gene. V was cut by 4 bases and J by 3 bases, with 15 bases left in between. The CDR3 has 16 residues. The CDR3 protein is CATSDTTANYNQPQHF. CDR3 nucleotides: TGTGCCACCAGTGACACGACAGCCAACTACAATCAGCCCCAGCATTTT.

CDR3 DNA: TGTGCCAGCAGCCGGACTAGCGGGAGGGCCTCCGGGGAGCTGTTTTTT. Protein sequence: CASSRTSGRASGELFF. This rearrangement joins TRBV7-9 to TRBJ2-2, with 15 bases aligning to TRBD2. The CDR3 runs to 16 residues. The ends lost 5 bases at V and 6 bases at J; junction bases unmatched: 4. The V gene's germline CDR1 is SEHNR and CDR2 FQNEAQ (reference sequence).

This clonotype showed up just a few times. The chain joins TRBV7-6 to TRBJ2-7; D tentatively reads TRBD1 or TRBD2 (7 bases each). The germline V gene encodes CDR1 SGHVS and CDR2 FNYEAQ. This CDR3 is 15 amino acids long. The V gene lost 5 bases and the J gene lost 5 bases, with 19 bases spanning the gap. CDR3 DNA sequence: TGTGCCAGCAGCCCAGGGGGGGGTATCCTGGACGAGCAGTACTTC. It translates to CASSPGGGILDEQYF.

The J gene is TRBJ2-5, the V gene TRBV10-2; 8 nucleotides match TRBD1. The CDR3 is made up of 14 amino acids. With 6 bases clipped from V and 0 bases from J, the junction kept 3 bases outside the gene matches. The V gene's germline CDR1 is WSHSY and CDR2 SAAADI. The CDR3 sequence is CASRGTGNQETQYF. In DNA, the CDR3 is TGCGCCAGCAGGGGGACAGGCAACCAAGAGACCCAGTACTTC.

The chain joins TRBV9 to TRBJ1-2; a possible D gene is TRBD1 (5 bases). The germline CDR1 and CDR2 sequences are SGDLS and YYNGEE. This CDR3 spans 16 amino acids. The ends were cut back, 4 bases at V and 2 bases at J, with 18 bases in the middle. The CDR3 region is CASSNLRDRQNYGYTF. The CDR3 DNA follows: TGTGCCAGCAGCAACCTCCGGGACCGTCAAAACTATGGCTACACCTTC.